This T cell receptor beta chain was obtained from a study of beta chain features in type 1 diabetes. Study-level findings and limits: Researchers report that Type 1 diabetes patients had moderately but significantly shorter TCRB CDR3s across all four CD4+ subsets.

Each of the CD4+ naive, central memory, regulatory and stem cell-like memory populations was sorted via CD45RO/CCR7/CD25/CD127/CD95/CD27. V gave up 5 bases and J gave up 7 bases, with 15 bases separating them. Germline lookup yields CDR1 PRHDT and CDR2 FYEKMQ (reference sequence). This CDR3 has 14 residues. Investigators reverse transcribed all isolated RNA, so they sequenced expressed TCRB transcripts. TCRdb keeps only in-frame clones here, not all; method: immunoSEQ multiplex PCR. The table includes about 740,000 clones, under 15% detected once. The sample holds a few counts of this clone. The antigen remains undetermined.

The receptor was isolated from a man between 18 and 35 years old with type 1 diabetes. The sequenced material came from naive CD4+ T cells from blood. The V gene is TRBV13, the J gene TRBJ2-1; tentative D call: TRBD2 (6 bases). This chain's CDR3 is CASSGRRTGNEQFF. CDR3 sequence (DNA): TGTGCCAGCAGCGGGAGGCGAACTGGGAATGAGCAGTTCTTC.